These 9 T cell receptor beta chains originate from one sample sequenced in a study of blood T cell repertoires in COVID-19. The method was immunoSEQ multiplex PCR; TCRdb's version includes in-frame clones alone and lacks a portion of them. There are around 240,000 clones in the sample; roughly 86% occur only once, and about 3% lies in the top ten. Sequenced material: peripheral blood. Receptors were obtained from a woman aged 25 to 39 who had recovered from COVID-19.

The chain combines TRBV13 with TRBJ2-4; D is perhaps TRBD1 (5 bases). CDR3 size: 13 residues. Germline CDR1 and CDR2: PRHDT and FYEKMQ (reference sequence). Trimming took off 3 bases at V and 4 bases at J, with 7 bases between the two ends. Here the CDR3 DNA reads TGTGCCAGCAGCTTGCGACAGAAAAACATTCAGTACTTC. It yields the protein CASSLRQKNIQYF.

This clone has a handful of counts. The J gene is TRBJ1-1, the V gene TRBV11-1; 8 nucleotides match TRBD1. The V gene end was trimmed by 2 bases and the J gene end by 11 bases; junction bases not matched to a gene: 7. Germline loops: CDR1 SGHAT, CDR2 FQDESV (reference sequence). CDR3 length: 13 amino acids. The CDR3 loop reads CASSLTGTGRAFF. CDR3 DNA sequence: TGTGCCAGCAGCTTAACCGGGACAGGTCGGGCTTTCTTT.

This clone was seen a handful of times. The V call is TRBV5-4, the J call TRBJ2-1; 12 bases line up with TRBD2. This CDR3 is built from 15 residues. Per germline, CDR1 SGHNT and CDR2 YYREEE (reference sequence). The ends lost 0 bases at V and 7 bases at J; junction bases unmatched: 2. DNA for the CDR3: TGTGCCAGCAGCTTGGGACTAGCGGGGGTGAATGAGCAGTTCTTC. As protein: CASSLGLAGVNEQFF.

The rearrangement joins TRBV11-2 to TRBJ2-1, with 11 bases fitting TRBD2. Germline CDR1 is SGHAT and CDR2 is FQNNGV. CDR3 size: 16 residues. V shed 5 bases, J shed 8 bases, and the junction held 11 bases outside the gene matches. DNA of the CDR3: TGTGCCAGCAGCCCTATAACTAGCGGGGGTGGTGATGAGCAGTTCTTC. As protein: CASSPITSGGGDEQFF.

The chain couples TRBV7-2 to TRBJ2-7; weak D call: TRBD1 (5 bases). This CDR3 contains 15 residues. Trimming removed 5 bases from V and 0 bases from J, with 14 bases in between. CDR1 SGHTA and CDR2 FQGNSA come from the germline V gene. Here the CDR3 DNA reads TGTGCCAGCAGCCAGGCCAGGGTTAGCTCCTACGAGCAGTACTTC. Translation: CASSQARVSSYEQYF.

J is TRBJ2-7 and V is TRBV7-9; 7 bases align to TRBD1. CDR3 size: 17 residues. V trimming: 0 bases; J trimming: 3 bases; junction bases outside the gene matches: 11. The germline CDR1 and CDR2 sequences are SEHNR and FQNEAQ (reference sequence). Here the CDR3 reads CASSLARQGIDYYEQYF. The CDR3 DNA sequence: TGTGCCAGCAGCTTAGCTAGACAGGGTATCGATTACTACGAGCAGTACTTC.

The CDR3 bases are TGTGCCAGCAGCCAGGGGCGAATGGTAAACACCATATATTTT. Residues: CASSQGRMVNTIYF. J is TRBJ1-3 and V is TRBV6-6; the D gene is possibly TRBD1 (6 bases). V shed 6 bases and J shed 6 bases, with 15 bases lying between them. CDR1 is MNHNY, CDR2 SVGAGI, per germline (reference sequence). CDR3 length: 14 amino acids.

This rearrangement joins TRBV6-2 or TRBV6-3 to TRBJ1-3, with D maybe TRBD1 (5 bases). V lost 0 bases to trimming and J lost 3 bases, with 9 bases between them. This CDR3 region has 15 residues. Germline V CDR1 and CDR2: MNHEY, SVGEGT. The CDR3 DNA is TGTGCCAGCAGTTACTCCGGGGGAGGTGGAAACACCATATATTTT. Encoded protein: CASSYSGGGGNTIYF.

The DNA for the CDR3 is TGCGCCAGCAGCTTGGGAGGGTCCGGGGAGCTGTTTTTT. It yields the protein CASSLGGSGELFF. The chain has TRBV5-1 and TRBJ2-2; a weak D match, TRBD2 (5 bases). Germline V gene data show CDR1 as SGHRS and CDR2 as YFSETQ. Trimming pared 0 bases from V and 6 bases from J, leaving 6 bases between. The CDR3 is made up of 13 amino acids.